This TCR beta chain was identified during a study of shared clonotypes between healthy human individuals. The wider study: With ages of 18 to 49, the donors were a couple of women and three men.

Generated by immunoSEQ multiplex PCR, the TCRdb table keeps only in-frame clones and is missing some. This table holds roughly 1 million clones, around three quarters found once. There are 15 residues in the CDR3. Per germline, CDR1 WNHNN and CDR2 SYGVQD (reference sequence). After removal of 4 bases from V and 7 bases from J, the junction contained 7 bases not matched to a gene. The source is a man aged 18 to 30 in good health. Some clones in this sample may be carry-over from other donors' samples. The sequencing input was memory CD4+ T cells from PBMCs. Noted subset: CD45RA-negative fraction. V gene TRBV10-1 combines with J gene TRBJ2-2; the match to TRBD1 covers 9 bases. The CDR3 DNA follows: TGCGCCAGCAGTGGGGGACAGGGAGTGAGCGGGGAGCTGTTTTTT. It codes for CASSGGQGVSGELFF.